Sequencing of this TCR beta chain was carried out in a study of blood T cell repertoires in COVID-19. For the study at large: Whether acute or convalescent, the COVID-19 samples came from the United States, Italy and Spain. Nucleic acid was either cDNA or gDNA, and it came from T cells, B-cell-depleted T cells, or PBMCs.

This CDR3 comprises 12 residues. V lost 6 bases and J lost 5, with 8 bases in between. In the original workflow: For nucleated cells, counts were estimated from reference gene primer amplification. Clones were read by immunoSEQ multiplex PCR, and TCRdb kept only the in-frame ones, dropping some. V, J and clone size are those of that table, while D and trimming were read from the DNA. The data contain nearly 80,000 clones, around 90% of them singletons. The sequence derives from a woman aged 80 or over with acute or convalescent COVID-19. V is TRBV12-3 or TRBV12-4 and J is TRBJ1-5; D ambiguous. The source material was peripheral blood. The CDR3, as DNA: TGTGCCAGCAGCTATACAGATCAGCCCCAGCATTTT. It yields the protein CASSYTDQPQHF.